This TCR beta chain comes out of a study of early T cells in non-severe SARS-CoV-2 infection. Broader study findings: Reliance on VDJdb matching favored anti-spike CD8 responses; private and CD4 specificities were missed.

V lost 2 bases, J lost 5 bases, and 4 bases stayed unmatched. There are 15 residues in the CDR3. Germline CDR1 is SEHNR and CDR2 is FQNEAQ (reference sequence). In the case of this clonotype: What it binds is not known.

The protocol attached unique molecular identifiers to individual cDNA molecules. TCRdb re-derived calls from the 5' RACE reads in MiXCR, one entry per CDR3 protein. Here the sample spans approximately 50,000 distinct CDR3 sequences, around 9.5% being singletons. The chain employs TRBV7-9 and TRBJ1-4, with 8 bases lining up with TRBD1. What was sequenced was whole blood. This receptor was taken from an adult who was a healthcare worker with PCR-confirmed SARS-CoV-2 infection or an uninfected control (not recorded which). The CDR3 loop is CASSLQGARNEKLFF. The CDR3 DNA follows: TGTGCCAGCAGCTTACAGGGGGCGCGGAATGAAAAACTGTTTTTT.